Following are 21 T cell receptor beta chains from one sample sequenced in a study of cytomegalovirus exposure and HLA in healthy donors. The repertoire was sequenced with immunoSEQ multiplex PCR; TCRdb's copy has only in-frame clones and lacks some. The sample has around 150,000 clones, 85% to 90% seen once. The sample comprised PBMCs. Receptor source: a woman between 18 and 30 years old in good health and CMV-seropositive.

The rearrangement joins TRBV19 to TRBJ1-5; tentative D call: TRBD1 (5 bases). CDR3 length equals 14 residues. Trimming pared 1 base from V and 7 bases from J, leaving 11 bases between. Germline CDR1 LNHDA, CDR2 SQIVND (reference sequence). CDR3 nucleotides: TGTGCCAGTAGTATAGGGGGCGAAGGACAGCCCCAGCATTTT. It encodes CASSIGGEGQPQHF.

The V call is TRBV5-1, the J call TRBJ2-4; 7 nucleotides match TRBD1. V gave up 4 bases and J gave up 0 bases; unmatched junction bases: 7. Germline V CDR1 and CDR2: SGHRS, YFSETQ. CDR3 size: 16 residues. CDR3 protein: CASSNGQVLAKNIQYF. In DNA, the CDR3 is TGCGCCAGCAGCAACGGACAGGTTCTAGCCAAAAACATTCAGTACTTC.

The rearrangement links TRBV7-2 to TRBJ2-6; the match to TRBD1 covers 11 bases. With 4 bases clipped from V and 0 bases from J, the junction kept 5 bases outside the gene matches. Germline V gene sequence: CDR1 SGHTA, CDR2 FQGNSA. This CDR3 spans 18 amino acids. Here the CDR3 reads CASSSRTGGASGANVLTF. The CDR3 DNA reads as TGTGCCAGCAGCTCTCGGACAGGGGGCGCCTCTGGGGCCAACGTCCTGACTTTC.

The V and J genes are TRBV7-2 and TRBJ2-2; TRBD2 aligns across 8 bases. This CDR3 region has 16 residues. With 3 bases clipped from V and 6 bases from J, the junction kept 9 bases outside the gene matches. Germline V gene lookup returns CDR1 SGHTA and CDR2 FQGNSA. CDR3 nucleotides: TGTGCCAGCAGCTTCTCCAGCGGGAGTAGCGCCGGGGAGCTGTTTTTT. Translation gives CASSFSSGSSAGELFF.

This chain connects TRBV6-4 to TRBJ1-4; TRBD1 is a possible D gene (6 bases). The germline V gene has CDR1 MRHNA and CDR2 SNTAGT. Deletions cut 4 bases from V and 15 bases from J, with 27 bases between. The CDR3 runs to 16 residues. The CDR3 nucleotides are TGTGCCAGCAGTGTTCTTGCGGGGGCATTAATAGGGATGGTGTTTTTT. It encodes CASSVLAGALIGMVFF.

This clone was recorded a few times. The rearrangement joins TRBV10-3 to TRBJ2-2, with 9 nucleotides matching TRBD1. CDR1 is ENHRY and CDR2 is SYGVKD in the germline V gene. This CDR3 contains 17 residues. V was pared by 5 bases and J by 5 bases, with 12 bases of the junction left unmatched. As DNA, the CDR3 is TGTGCCATCAGTCAACTCACTACGGGACAGGGAACCGGGGAGCTGTTTTTT. It yields the protein CAISQLTTGQGTGELFF.

The rearrangement joins TRBV19 to TRBJ1-5, with TRBD1 as a possible D gene (5 bases). Germline lookup yields CDR1 LNHDA and CDR2 SQIVND (reference sequence). The V end lost 7 bases, the J end lost 3 bases, and 16 bases lay between the germline ends. CDR3 length equals 15 residues. For the CDR3, the DNA is TGTGCCAGTACCCCCGCCGCGGGGCCCAATCAGCCCCAGCATTTT. Its translation is CASTPAAGPNQPQHF.

This clone was found once. The chain recombines TRBV4-1 with TRBJ2-3, with D tentatively TRBD2 (6 bases). The CDR3 spans 16 residues. The V gene lost 2 bases and the J gene lost 0 bases, with 12 bases spanning the gap. In germline, CDR1 is MGHRA, CDR2 YSYEKL. CDR3 sequence: CASSQLGRTSTDTQYF. CDR3 nucleotide sequence: TGCGCCAGCAGCCAACTGGGGAGGACTAGCACAGATACGCAGTATTTT.

The sample holds a few counts of this clone. The chain carries TRBV5-5 and TRBJ1-5; TRBD1 matches at 8 bases. V was clipped by 0 bases and J by 3 bases; unmatched bases: 5. The germline V gene has CDR1 SGHKS and CDR2 YYEKEE (reference sequence). CDR3 size: 16 residues. The CDR3 DNA reads TGTGCCAGCAGCTTGGCTGGGACAGGCGCCAATCAGCCCCAGCATTTT. Translating it yields CASSLAGTGANQPQHF.

The table lists this clone with a count of one. This chain joins TRBV28 and TRBJ2-7; TRBD2 aligns across 10 bases. The length of the CDR3 is 14 residues. V shed 5 bases, J shed 3 bases, and the junction held 4 bases outside the gene matches. Germline loops: CDR1 MDHEN, CDR2 SYDVKM. In nucleotides, the CDR3 is TGTGCCAGCAGTCCTAGCGGGAGACTCTACGAGCAGTACTTC. Translated, it gives CASSPSGRLYEQYF.

The chain links TRBV29-1 to TRBJ2-5, with D perhaps TRBD1 (6 bases). Germline V gene sequence: CDR1 SQVTM, CDR2 ANQGSEA. Trimming took off 1 base at V and 1 base at J, with 10 bases between the two ends. There are 14 residues in the CDR3. The CDR3 coding sequence is TGCAGCGTTGAAGGGACAGCAATCCAAGAGACCCAGTACTTC. This encodes CSVEGTAIQETQYF.

This chain links TRBV25-1 with TRBJ2-3; a possible D gene is TRBD2 (5 bases). With 1 base removed from V and 2 bases from J, the gap between germline ends came to 7 bases. The CDR3 is 14 amino acids. Germline V lookup: CDR1 MGHDK, CDR2 SYGVNS. The CDR3 region is CASSEFRDTDTQYF. The CDR3 nucleotides read TGTGCCAGCAGTGAATTCCGGGACACAGATACGCAGTATTTT.

The genes are TRBV6-5 and TRBJ1-3; no reliable D call. The CDR3 loop spans 14 amino acids. V was cut by 5 bases and J by 0 bases, with 8 bases left in between. Germline CDR1 and CDR2: MNHEY and SVGAGI. For the CDR3, the DNA is TGTGCCAGCAGTCCCCGGAGCTCTGGAAACACCATATATTTT. Its protein is CASSPRSSGNTIYF.

The chain links TRBV5-1 to TRBJ2-6, with D possibly matching TRBD2 (6 bases). Looked up from germline, CDR1 is SGHRS and CDR2 is YFSETQ. The CDR3 totals 16 residues. V shed 0 bases and J shed 4 bases, with 11 bases lying between them. The CDR3 DNA reads as TGCGCCAGCAGCTTGGGCGGGACGACAGGGGCCAACGTCCTGACTTTC. Protein: CASSLGGTTGANVLTF. The variable domain in full, with the rest retrieved from reference TRBV5-1 and TRBJ2-6, is KAGVTQTPRYLIKTRGQQVTLSCSPISGHRSVSWYQQTPGQGLQFLFEYFSETQRNKGNFPGRFSGRQFSNSRSEMNVSTLELGDSALYLCASSLGGTTGANVLTFGAGSRLTVL.

The chain recombines TRBV5-6 with TRBJ2-7; 10 positions match TRBD2. The CDR3 contains 16 residues. CDR1 is SGHDT and CDR2 is YYEEEE in the germline V gene. V shed 4 bases and J 3 bases; nucleotides not matched to a gene: 10. Here the CDR3 DNA reads TGTGCCAGCAGCCCGGGCCCTAGCGGGAGTCTCTACGAGCAGTACTTC. Translation: CASSPGPSGSLYEQYF.

This clone was counted many times. V usage is TRBV6-1 and J usage is TRBJ2-2; perhaps TRBD1 as D (5 bases). Between the trimmed V and J ends, which lost 4 bases and 7 bases, there was a span of 16 bases. CDR3 size: 15 residues. Germline V lookup: CDR1 MNHNS, CDR2 SASEGT. CDR3: CASSAQGWLGGELFF. DNA of the CDR3: TGTGCCAGCAGTGCGCAGGGTTGGTTAGGCGGGGAGCTGTTTTTT.

The CDR3 loop is CAWTRTGGGYTF. Here the CDR3 DNA reads TGTGCCTGGACCCGGACAGGGGGCGGCTACACCTTC. The rearrangement links TRBV30 to TRBJ1-2; 11 bases are a match to TRBD1. Losses at the gene ends were 4 bases for V and 8 bases for J; bases not matched to a gene: 3. CDR1 is GTSNPN, CDR2 SVGIG, per germline (reference sequence). The CDR3 consists of 12 residues.

This chain links TRBV27 with TRBJ1-1; D ambiguous. Germline assignment: CDR1 MNHEY and CDR2 SMNVEV (reference sequence). This CDR3 is built from 14 residues. V lost 7 bases to trimming and J lost 1 base, with 13 bases between them. CDR3: CASKMGHQNTEAFF. The CDR3, as DNA: TGTGCCAGCAAGATGGGCCATCAGAACACTGAAGCTTTCTTT.

The chain is built from TRBV19 and TRBJ2-7; 7 nucleotides line up with TRBD1. CDR1 and CDR2 (germline): LNHDA, SQIVND (reference sequence). The CDR3 is 11 residues long. With 5 bases clipped from V and 5 bases from J, the junction kept 0 bases outside the gene matches. Written as DNA, the CDR3 is TGTGCCAGTAGTGACAGGGACGAGCAGTACTTC. This translates into CASSDRDEQYF.

The rearrangement joins TRBV5-1 to TRBJ2-5; 9 positions agree with TRBD2. V lost 0 bases and J lost 2; bases outside the gene matches: 2. CDR3 length: 15 amino acids. The germline V gene has CDR1 SGHRS and CDR2 YFSETQ. The CDR3, as DNA: TGCGCCAGCAGCTTGGTGCTAGCGGGACAAGAGACCCAGTACTTC. Translating it yields CASSLVLAGQETQYF.

The chain combines TRBV7-2 with TRBJ1-4; D is possibly TRBD1 (5 bases). Trimming removed 5 bases from V and 5 bases from J, with 15 bases in between. Germline values: CDR1 SGHTA, CDR2 FQGNSA. There are 15 residues in the CDR3. The CDR3: CASSKTDSLNEKLFF. In DNA form, the CDR3 reads TGTGCCAGCAGCAAGACCGACAGCCTAAATGAAAAACTGTTTTTT. Variable domain in full (rest from reference TRBV7-2 and TRBJ1-4): GAGVSQSPSNKVTEKGKDVELRCDPISGHTALYWYRQSLGQGLEFLIYFQGNSAPDKSGLPSDRFSAERTGGSVSTLTIQRTQQEDSAVYLCASSKTDSLNEKLFFGSGTQLSVL.